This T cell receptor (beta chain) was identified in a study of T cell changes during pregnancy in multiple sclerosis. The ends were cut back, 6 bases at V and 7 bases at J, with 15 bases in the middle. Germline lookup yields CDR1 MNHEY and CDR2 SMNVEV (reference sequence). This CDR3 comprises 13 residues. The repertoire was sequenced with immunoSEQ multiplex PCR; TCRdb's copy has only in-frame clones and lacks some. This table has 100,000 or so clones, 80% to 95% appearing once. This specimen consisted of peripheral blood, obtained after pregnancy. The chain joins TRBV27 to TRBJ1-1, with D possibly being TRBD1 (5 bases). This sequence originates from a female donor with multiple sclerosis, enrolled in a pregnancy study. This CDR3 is CASSSGGSDEAFF. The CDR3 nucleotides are TGTGCCAGCAGCTCCGGGGGGTCGGATGAAGCTTTCTTT.